This TCR beta chain stems from a study of T-cell memory formation after mild COVID-19 listed by TCRdb under 2021. Turning to the overall study: TCR sequence clusters from the two donors were largely donor specific. T-cell clones expanding and contracting after mild COVID-19 in a couple of donors were tracked by longitudinal TCRalpha and TCRbeta repertoire sequencing. The cohort comprised two young, previously healthy adult volunteers, one female and one male.

The reads were generated on an Illumina NovaSeq 6000. Using 5'RACE with constant-segment primers, TCRalpha and TCRbeta cDNA libraries were constructed, with sample barcodes and unique molecular identifiers added in the process. Trizol reagent was used to extract RNA from every sample. The libraries were amplified in two PCR steps, and the second step added a second sample barcode and Illumina TruSeq adapters. The libraries were sequenced on an Illumina NovaSeq using 2 x 150 bp paired-end reads. The authors processed their data as follows. Demultiplexing of reads and collapsing into UMI-guided consensus sequences were performed with migec v1.2.7. Using mixcr v2.1.11, the UMI consensuses were aligned to TRA and TRB V and J templates and assembled into clonotypes. Expanded or contracted clonotypes were those called significant by both edgeR and NoisET, with noise models trained on biological replicates. For edgeR calls, a false discovery rate-adjusted p below 0.01 and a log2 fold-change threshold of 1 were applied. As an exploratory analysis of dynamics, max-normalized trajectories of the 1000 most abundant clonotypes were examined by PCA with hierarchical clustering. The CD4 or CD8 phenotype of responding clones was assigned using the separately sequenced CD4+ and CD8+ repertoires. TCRdb took the public reads, trimmed them with fastp at Q25, ran MiXCR for clone calling and kept in-frame beta chains. Rows are unified per CDR3 protein, each entry keeping the most common DNA and genes. The authors' filters were not applied to this entry. This sample gives under 550,000 distinct CDR3 sequences in total; roughly 20% of them show up just once. 12% of the sample comes from the top ten.

Comment on this clonotype: Its antigen is unknown. Base-call qualities are not available, and no considerably larger clone is one nucleotide away.

Ficoll-Paque density gradient centrifugation was the method used to isolate PBMCs. Study-level results and caveats: The study covered only a couple of mild cases, and larger cohorts including severe cases with pre-infection samples were considered necessary. SARS-CoV-2 specificity was not confirmed for the second-wave clones peaking on day 37. Contracting CD4+ clones were found mainly in CM and EM memory subsets, while CD8+ clones were enriched in EMRA. Some responding clones were found in pre-infection memory, which suggests that pre-existing cross-reactive memory T cells took part in the SARS-CoV-2 response. Clones that contracted from day 15 to 85 showed balanced CD4/CD8 phenotypes, whereas a second wave of clones that expanded from day 15 to 37 leaned towards CD4+.

Sequenced material: PBMCs or a T cell subset sorted from them (not recorded which). The TCR originated in an adult woman who had mild COVID-19 (a few samples of this study predate the infection). The sample titles of this study are shuffled in the database, so cell type and time point are left out; the donor was told from shared clones.

The sequenced DNA: TGTGCCAGCAAGGAGGTTAGCGGGAGGGCTGAGGAGACCCAGTACTTC. It specifies CASKEVSGRAEETQYF. Here the chain combines TRBV27 and TRBJ2-5; TRBD2 lines up with 11 middle nucleotides. The V end gives up 7 bases and the J end 5 bases, leaving 12 bases in the junction not matched to a gene. Based on the germline V gene (reference sequence), the CDR1 and CDR2 sequences are MNHEY and SMNVEV. The CDR3 goes from the cysteine to the phenylalanine over 16 residues. Only the CDR3 part of the read is kept: 48 bases, read in frame from the first base.